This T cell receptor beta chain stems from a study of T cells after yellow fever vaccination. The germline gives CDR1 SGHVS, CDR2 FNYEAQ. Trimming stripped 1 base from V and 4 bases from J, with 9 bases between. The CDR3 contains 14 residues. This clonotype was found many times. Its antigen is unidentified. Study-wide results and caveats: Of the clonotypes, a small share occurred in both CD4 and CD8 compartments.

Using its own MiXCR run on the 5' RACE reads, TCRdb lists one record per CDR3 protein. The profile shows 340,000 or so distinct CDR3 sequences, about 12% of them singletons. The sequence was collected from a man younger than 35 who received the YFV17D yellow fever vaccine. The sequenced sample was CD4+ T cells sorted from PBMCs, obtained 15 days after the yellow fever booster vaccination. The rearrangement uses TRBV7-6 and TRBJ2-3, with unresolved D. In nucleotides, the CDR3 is TGTGCCAGCAGCTTAGACGGAAGGCCAGATACGCAGTATTTT. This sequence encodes CASSLDGRPDTQYF.